These 22 T cell receptor beta chains were all obtained from the same sample, sequenced in a study of blood T cells in healthy people across ages. The authors ran a second PCR of roughly 6 to 12 cycles using a sample-barcoded 5' primer and a J-beta primer mix. TCRdb redid the calling of the 5' RACE reads with MiXCR, one entry per CDR3 protein. The table includes 1.5 million to 2 million distinct CDR3 sequences, roughly 52% detected once. Sequences were obtained from blood. These receptors all come from a woman in her thirties or forties in good health.

This sequence joins TRBV5-1 and TRBJ2-5, with 10 bases fitting TRBD2. The ends lost 2 bases at V and 5 bases at J; junction bases unmatched: 6. CDR1 SGHRS and CDR2 YFSETQ come from the germline V gene. The CDR3 consists of 15 residues. The CDR3 coding sequence is TGCGCCAGCAGCTTCGGGACTAGCGATCTGGAGACCCAGTACTTC. Protein: CASSFGTSDLETQYF.

This clonotype was observed a handful of times. This chain links TRBV29-1 with TRBJ2-5; perhaps D is TRBD1 or TRBD2 (6 bases each). This CDR3 contains 13 residues. Germline assignment: CDR1 SQVTM and CDR2 ANQGSEA. Trimming took off 2 bases at V and 2 bases at J, with 9 bases between the two ends. CDR3 residues: CSVERGEQETQYF. The CDR3 bases are TGCAGCGTTGAAAGGGGGGAGCAAGAGACCCAGTACTTC. The full variable domain, in which reference TRBV29-1 and TRBJ2-5 provide the parts outside the CDR3, is SAVISQKPSRDICQRGTSLTIQCQVDSQVTMMFWYRQQPGQSLTLIATANQGSEATYESGFVIDKFPISRPNLTFSTLTVSNMSPEDSSIYLCSVERGEQETQYFGPGTRLLVL.

The chain uses TRBV24-1 and TRBJ2-3; D perhaps matches TRBD1 (6 bases). The CDR3 has 17 amino acids. Germline V gene lookup returns CDR1 KGHDR and CDR2 SFDVKD. V was cut by 4 bases and J by 4 bases, with 20 bases left in between. Here the CDR3 DNA reads TGTGCCACCAGTGACTCCCGGGCAGGGGTAAAACCAGATACGCAGTATTTT. Protein sequence: CATSDSRAGVKPDTQYF.

This clonotype was found a few times. The V call is TRBV27, the J call TRBJ2-3, with a possible D match to TRBD2 (7 bases). V dropped 8 bases and J dropped 9 bases, with 18 bases sitting between them. The CDR3 runs 13 residues. CDR1 and CDR2 (germline): MNHEY, SMNVEV (reference sequence). In nucleotides, the CDR3 is TGTGCCAGCGGGTTATCGAGGGGGGGAACGCAGTATTTT. It yields the protein CASGLSRGGTQYF.

This clonotype was counted only a few times. J is TRBJ2-5 and V is TRBV15, with D perhaps matching TRBD2 (6 bases). Germline V CDR1 and CDR2: LNHNV, YYDKDF (reference sequence). Trimming shortened V by 0 bases and J by 4 bases, and 15 bases separated the two germline ends. The CDR3 consists of 16 residues. CDR3 DNA: TGTGCCACCAGCAGAGAATCGGAGAGTAGCGGAGAGACCCAGTACTTC. Its translation is CATSRESESSGETQYF.

This clonotype was picked up a small number of times. This chain joins TRBV25-1 and TRBJ1-2, with D unresolved. Germline V gene lookup returns CDR1 MGHDK and CDR2 SYGVNS. Trimming pared 3 bases from V and 8 bases from J, leaving 13 bases between. This CDR3 region has 13 residues. Here the CDR3 DNA reads TGTGCCAGCAGTGAGTTCCTCTCGGAGGGCTACACCTTC. Amino acids: CASSEFLSEGYTF.

The chain carries TRBV2 and TRBJ2-1, with TRBD2 matching over 11 bases. CDR3 length equals 16 residues. CDR1 is SNHLY and CDR2 is FYNNEI in the germline V gene. Trimming cost V 4 bases and J 5 bases; bases outside gene matches: 7. CDR3 DNA: TGTGCCAGCAGTGCGTGGGTGACTAGCGGGAACAATGAGCAGTTCTTC. As protein: CASSAWVTSGNNEQFF.

The chain uses TRBV7-2 and TRBJ1-6; D might be TRBD1 (5 bases). The CDR3 is 17 residues long. The V end lost 5 bases, the J end lost 7 bases, and 21 bases lay between the germline ends. CDR1 and CDR2 (germline): SGHTA, FQGNSA. CDR3 sequence (DNA): TGTGCCAGCAGCGCCCGGATTGGGGGAAGTCGAAATTCACCCCTCCACTTT. Translating gives CASSARIGGSRNSPLHF.

Concerning this clonotype: The junction differs from germline at one of its ends, possibly a read error. The V gene is TRBV7-2, the J gene TRBJ2-1; D is unclear. The CDR3 loop spans 14 amino acids. Germline CDR1 is SGHTA and CDR2 is FQGNSA. CDR3 region: CASSLLHSSNEQFF. The CDR3 DNA reads TGTGCCAGCAGCTTACTGCACTCCTCCAATGAGCAGTTCTTC.

J is TRBJ2-4 and V is TRBV12-3 or TRBV12-4; D might be TRBD1 (6 bases). The CDR3 contains 16 residues. Trimming took 11 bases from V and 2 from J, leaving 22 bases between them. CDR3 protein: CAGTLSQGSSKNIQYF. The CDR3 nucleotides are TGTGCCGGCACCCTGTCCCAGGGGTCGTCCAAAAACATTCAGTACTTC.

The V call is TRBV6-1, the J call TRBJ2-7; D is perhaps TRBD2 (6 bases). V lost 8 bases and J lost 10, with 21 bases in between. Germline loops: CDR1 MNHNS, CDR2 SASEGT. CDR3 length: 13 residues. The CDR3 DNA reads TGTGCCAGCGTCTTAATTCCGGGGGATACCCAGTACTTC. Translating it yields CASVLIPGDTQYF.

This chain links TRBV7-2 with TRBJ2-1; D may be TRBD2 (7 bases). Germline CDR1 and CDR2: SGHTA and FQGNSA. This CDR3 spans 15 amino acids. V lost 3 bases and J 8 bases, leaving 17 bases between the germline ends. CDR3 nucleotides: TGTGCCAGCAGCTTCCTTGGGGGGGGCGGCGATGAGCAGTTCTTC. It is translated as CASSFLGGGGDEQFF.

This clonotype has a handful of counts. The chain is built from TRBV20-1 and TRBJ2-1; TRBD2 matches at 9 bases. V lost 0 bases and J lost 8; bases outside the gene matches: 8. This CDR3 has 15 amino acids. Germline V lookup: CDR1 DFQATT, CDR2 SNEGSKA (reference sequence). This CDR3 reads CSAREGGGALDEQFF. The CDR3 nucleotides are TGCAGTGCTAGAGAGGGCGGGGGGGCCCTCGATGAGCAGTTCTTC.

The chain is built from TRBV7-3 and TRBJ2-5; 9 nucleotides match TRBD2. The ends lost 5 bases at V and 2 bases at J; junction bases unmatched: 9. Germline CDR1 is SGHTA and CDR2 is FQGTGA. This CDR3 spans 16 amino acids. CDR3 sequence (DNA): TGTGCCAGCAGCCCCGGACTAGCGCCCTTACAAGAGACCCAGTACTTC. Protein: CASSPGLAPLQETQYF. Using reference TRBV7-3 and TRBJ2-5 for the parts outside the CDR3, the full variable domain is GAGVSQTPSNKVTEKGKYVELRCDPISGHTALYWYRQSLGQGPEFLIYFQGTGAADDSGLPNDRFFAVRPEGSVSTLKIQRTERGDSAVYLCASSPGLAPLQETQYFGPGTRLLVL.

The V and J genes are TRBV3-1 and TRBJ2-3, with D perhaps assigned TRBD1 or TRBD2 (5 bases each). V lost 6 bases and J 2 bases, leaving 15 bases between the germline ends. The CDR3 extends over 15 amino acids. Germline-derived CDR1 and CDR2 are LGHDT and YNNKEL (reference sequence). In nucleotides, the CDR3 is TGTGCCAGCAGTCGGGGCAGACCGAACACAGATACGCAGTATTTT. Translating gives CASSRGRPNTDTQYF.

To note about this clonotype: At one boundary the junction diverges from the germline segment, which might be a read error. The chain combines TRBV7-2 with TRBJ1-1; D not resolved. CDR3 length: 14 amino acids. Germline assignment: CDR1 SGHTA and CDR2 FQGNSA. CDR3 region: CAISPFSANTEAFF. Here the CDR3 DNA reads TGTGCCATCAGCCCCTTTTCGGCGAACACTGAAGCTTTCTTT.

CDR3 DNA: TGTGCCAGCAGTGAACTGGGAGGAGCGGTCACTGAAGCTTTCTTT. This gives the protein CASSELGGAVTEAFF. This chain connects TRBV2 to TRBJ1-1, with D unclear. V was trimmed by 2 bases and J by 4 bases, leaving 14 bases between them. The CDR3 extends over 15 amino acids. Germline V gene lookup returns CDR1 SNHLY and CDR2 FYNNEI.

The V and J genes are TRBV27 and TRBJ2-3; D possibly uses TRBD1 or TRBD2 (6 bases each). Germline V lookup: CDR1 MNHEY, CDR2 SMNVEV (reference sequence). The CDR3 runs to 15 residues. V lost 5 bases, J lost 0 bases, and 12 bases lay in between. This CDR3 is CASSTNGGSTDTQYF. In nucleotides, the CDR3 is TGTGCCAGCAGTACCAACGGGGGCAGCACAGATACGCAGTATTTT.

V gene TRBV27 combines with J gene TRBJ2-1, with D possibly being TRBD2 (5 bases). The V end was cut by 1 base, the J end by 12 bases, with 13 bases between. The CDR3 sequence is 13 residues long. Per the germline V gene, CDR1 is MNHEY and CDR2 is SMNVEV (reference sequence). The DNA of the CDR3 is TGTGCCAGCAGTTTATATCGCCTGGGAGCGCAGTTCTTC. Protein product: CASSLYRLGAQFF.

This clonotype has a handful of counts. The chain is built from TRBV7-2 and TRBJ2-3, with D perhaps matching TRBD1 (5 bases). Germline V gene sequence: CDR1 SGHTA, CDR2 FQGNSA. With 3 bases removed from V and 8 bases from J, the gap between germline ends came to 21 bases. The length of the CDR3 is 16 residues. The CDR3 bases are TGTGCCAGCAGCTTTTACACAGGACCTCCACCCCTTACGCAGTATTTT. Protein sequence: CASSFYTGPPPLTQYF.

The chain links TRBV20-1 to TRBJ1-2, with TRBD1 matching 8 bases. Unmatched junction bases numbered 15, after V lost 6 bases and J lost 3 bases. This CDR3 spans 16 amino acids. CDR1 DFQATT and CDR2 SNEGSKA come from the germline V gene (reference sequence). This chain's CDR3 is CSATIGQGAQDYGYTF. The CDR3 coding sequence is TGCAGTGCCACCATAGGGCAGGGGGCGCAGGACTATGGCTACACCTTC.

V is TRBV6-2 or TRBV6-3 and J is TRBJ1-2, with a weak D call TRBD1 (5 bases). The germline V gene has CDR1 MNHEY and CDR2 SVGEGT. The V gene lost 4 bases and the J gene lost 6 bases, with 21 bases spanning the gap. The CDR3 runs 16 residues. In DNA form, the CDR3 reads TGTGCCAGCAGTTTATCCCAGCCACAGGAGGGGAATGGCTACACCTTC. As protein: CASSLSQPQEGNGYTF.